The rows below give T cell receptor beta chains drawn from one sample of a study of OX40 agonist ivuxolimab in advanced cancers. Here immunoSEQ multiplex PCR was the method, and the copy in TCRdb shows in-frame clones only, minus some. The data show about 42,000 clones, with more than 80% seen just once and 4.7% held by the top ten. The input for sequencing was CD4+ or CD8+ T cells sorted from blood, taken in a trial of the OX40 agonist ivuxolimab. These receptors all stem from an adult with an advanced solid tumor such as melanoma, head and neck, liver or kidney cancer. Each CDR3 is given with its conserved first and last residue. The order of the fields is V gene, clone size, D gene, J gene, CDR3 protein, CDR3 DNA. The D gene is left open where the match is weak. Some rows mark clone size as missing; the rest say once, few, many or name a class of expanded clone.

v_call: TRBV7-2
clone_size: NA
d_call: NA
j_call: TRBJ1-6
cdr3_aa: CASSLEGHSNSPLHF
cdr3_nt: TGTGCCAGCAGCTTAGAGGGACATTCTAATTCACCCCTCCACTTT

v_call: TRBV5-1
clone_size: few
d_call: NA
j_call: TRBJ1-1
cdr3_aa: CASSLVGYSEAFF
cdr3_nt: TGCGCCAGCAGCTTGGTAGGCTATTCGGAGGCTTTCTTT

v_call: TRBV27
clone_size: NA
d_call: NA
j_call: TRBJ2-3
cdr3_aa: CASSLEGAVADTQYF
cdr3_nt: TGTGCCAGCAGTTTGGAGGGGGCGGTCGCAGATACGCAGTATTTT

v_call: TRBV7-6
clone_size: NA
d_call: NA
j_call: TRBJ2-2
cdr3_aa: CASSLEQGAGELFF
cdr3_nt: TGTGCCAGCAGCTTAGAACAGGGCGCCGGGGAGCTGTTTTTT

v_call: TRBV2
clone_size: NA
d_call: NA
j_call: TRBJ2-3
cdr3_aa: CASHPIQGFTDTQYF
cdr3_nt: TGTGCCAGCCATCCTATTCAGGGGTTCACAGATACGCAGTATTTT

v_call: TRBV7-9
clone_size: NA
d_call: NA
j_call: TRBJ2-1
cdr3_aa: CASSLGRDTSRGNEQFF
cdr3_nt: TGTGCCAGCAGCTTAGGCCGGGACACCAGTAGGGGCAATGAGCAGTTCTTC

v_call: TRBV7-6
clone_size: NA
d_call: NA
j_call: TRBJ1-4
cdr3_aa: CASSLDLDDEKLFF
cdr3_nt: TGTGCCAGCAGCTTAGACCTGGACGATGAAAAACTGTTTTTT

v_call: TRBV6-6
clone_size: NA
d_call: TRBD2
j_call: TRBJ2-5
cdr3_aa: CASRTTRLAGDETQYF
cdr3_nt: TGTGCCAGCAGGACGACCCGACTAGCGGGCGACGAGACCCAGTACTTC

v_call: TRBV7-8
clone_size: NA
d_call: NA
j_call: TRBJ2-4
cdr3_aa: CASSLDENIQYF
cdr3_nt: TGTGCCAGCAGCCTGGACGAAAACATTCAGTACTTC

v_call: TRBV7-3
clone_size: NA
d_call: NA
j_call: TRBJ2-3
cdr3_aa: CASSPLASHTQYF
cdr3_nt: TGTGCCAGCAGCCCGCTGGCTAGTCATACGCAGTATTTT

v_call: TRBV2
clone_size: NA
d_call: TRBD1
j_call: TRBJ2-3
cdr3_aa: CASSEARTGGSGDRDTQYF
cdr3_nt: TGTGCCAGCAGTGAAGCGCGTACAGGGGGTAGCGGAGACCGAGATACGCAGTATTTT

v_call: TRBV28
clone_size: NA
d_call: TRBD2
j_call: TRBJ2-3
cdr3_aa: CASSPLAGVQNTQYF
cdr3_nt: TGTGCCAGCAGCCCTCTGGCGGGAGTTCAAAATACGCAGTATTTT

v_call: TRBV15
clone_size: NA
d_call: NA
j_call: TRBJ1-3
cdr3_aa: CATSRVMGNGNTIYF
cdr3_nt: TGTGCCACCAGCAGAGTAATGGGTAATGGAAACACCATATATTTT

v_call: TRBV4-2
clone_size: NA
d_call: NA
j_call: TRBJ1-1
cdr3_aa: CASSPGGGENTEAFF
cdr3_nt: TGTGCCAGCAGCCCGGGAGGCGGAGAGAACACTGAAGCTTTCTTT

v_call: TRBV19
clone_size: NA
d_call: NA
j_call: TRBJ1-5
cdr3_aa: CASSIEQSQTQHF
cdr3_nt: TGTGCCAGTAGTATAGAACAGTCCCAGACCCAGCATTTT

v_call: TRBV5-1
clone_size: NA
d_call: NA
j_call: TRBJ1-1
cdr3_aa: CASRTTVTNTEAFF
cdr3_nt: TGCGCCAGCAGGACGACAGTAACGAACACTGAAGCTTTCTTT

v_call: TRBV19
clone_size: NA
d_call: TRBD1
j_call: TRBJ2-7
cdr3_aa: CASSKARGSDEQYF
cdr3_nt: TGTGCCAGTAGTAAGGCCAGGGGGAGCGACGAGCAGTACTTC

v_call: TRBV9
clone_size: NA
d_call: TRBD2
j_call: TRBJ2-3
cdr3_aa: CASSQREASTDTQYF
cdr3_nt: TGTGCCAGCAGCCAGCGGGAGGCGAGCACAGATACGCAGTATTTT

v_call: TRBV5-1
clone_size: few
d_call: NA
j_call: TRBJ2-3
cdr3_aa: CASSLEAGGGDTQYF
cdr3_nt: TGCGCCAGCAGCTTGGAGGCAGGGGGAGGGGATACGCAGTATTTT

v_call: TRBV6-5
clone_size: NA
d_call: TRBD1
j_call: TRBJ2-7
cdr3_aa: CASRKGQGAYEQYF
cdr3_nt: TGTGCCAGCAGGAAGGGACAGGGGGCTTACGAGCAGTACTTC

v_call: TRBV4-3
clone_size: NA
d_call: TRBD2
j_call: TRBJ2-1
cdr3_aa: CASSQELAGGGEQFF
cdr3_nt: TGCGCCAGCAGCCAAGAACTAGCGGGGGGTGGTGAGCAGTTCTTC

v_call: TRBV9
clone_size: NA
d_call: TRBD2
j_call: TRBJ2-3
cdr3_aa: CASSAVVAGPTDTQYF
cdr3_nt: TGTGCCAGCAGTGCCGTAGTAGCGGGGCCCACAGATACGCAGTATTTT

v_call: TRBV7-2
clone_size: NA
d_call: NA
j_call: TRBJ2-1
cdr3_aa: CASSRRNEQFF
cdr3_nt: TGTGCCAGCAGTCGTAGAAATGAGCAGTTCTTC

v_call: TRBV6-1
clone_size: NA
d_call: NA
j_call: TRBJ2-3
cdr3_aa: CASSDKTIRVDTQYF
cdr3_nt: TGTGCCAGCAGTGACAAGACCATCCGAGTCGATACGCAGTATTTT

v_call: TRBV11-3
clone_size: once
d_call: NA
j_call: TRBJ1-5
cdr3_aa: CASSLPGEAPNQPQHF
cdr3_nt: TGTGCCAGCAGCTTACCGGGGGAAGCACCCAATCAGCCCCAGCATTTT

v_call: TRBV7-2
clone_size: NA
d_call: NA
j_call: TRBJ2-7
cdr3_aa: CASSLLVGGTYEQYF
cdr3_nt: TGTGCCAGCAGTCTTCTCGTTGGTGGAACCTACGAGCAGTACTTC

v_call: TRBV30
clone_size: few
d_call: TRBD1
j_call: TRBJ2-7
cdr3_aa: CACTGTGSNEQYF
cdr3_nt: TGTGCCTGCACCGGGACAGGGTCGAACGAGCAGTACTTC

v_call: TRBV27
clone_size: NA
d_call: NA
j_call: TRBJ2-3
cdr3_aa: CASSWGIGQRTDTQYF
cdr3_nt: TGTGCCAGCAGTTGGGGAATAGGACAGAGAACCGATACGCAGTATTTT

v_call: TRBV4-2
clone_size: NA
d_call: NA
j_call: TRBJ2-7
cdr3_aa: CASSQDHGIAYEQYF
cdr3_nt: TGTGCCAGCAGCCAAGATCACGGGATAGCATACGAGCAGTACTTC

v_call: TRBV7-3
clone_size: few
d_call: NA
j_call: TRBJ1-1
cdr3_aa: CASSLYQNTEAFF
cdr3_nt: TGTGCCAGCAGCTTATACCAGAACACTGAAGCTTTCTTT

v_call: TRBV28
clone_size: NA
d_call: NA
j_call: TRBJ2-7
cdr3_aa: CASSLDQSQGPEQYF
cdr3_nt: TGTGCCAGCAGTTTGGATCAGTCCCAGGGTCCCGAGCAGTACTTC

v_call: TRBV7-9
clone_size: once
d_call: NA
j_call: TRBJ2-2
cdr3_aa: CASSLDWRGELFF
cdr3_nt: TGTGCCAGCAGCTTAGATTGGAGGGGGGAGCTGTTTTTT

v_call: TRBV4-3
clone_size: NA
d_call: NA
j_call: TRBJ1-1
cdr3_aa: CASSQAGTQNTEAFF
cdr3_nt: TGCGCCAGCAGCCAGGCCGGGACACAGAACACTGAAGCTTTCTTT

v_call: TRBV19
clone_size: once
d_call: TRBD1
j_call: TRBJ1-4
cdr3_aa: CASRHLVEGGFGKLFF
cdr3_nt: TGTGCCAGTAGACACCTCGTTGAAGGGGGCTTTGGAAAACTGTTTTTT

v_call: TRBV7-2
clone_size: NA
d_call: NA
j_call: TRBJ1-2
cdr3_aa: CASSLVGGTNYGYTF
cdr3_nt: TGTGCCAGCAGCTTAGTCGGAGGGACCAACTATGGCTACACCTTC

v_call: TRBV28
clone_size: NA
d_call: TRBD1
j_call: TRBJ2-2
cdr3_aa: CASSSTGRNTGELFF
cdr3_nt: TGTGCCAGCAGTTCGACAGGGCGGAACACCGGGGAGCTGTTTTTT

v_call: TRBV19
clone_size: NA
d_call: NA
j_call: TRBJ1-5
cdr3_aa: CASSIGTQGGQPQHF
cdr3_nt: TGTGCCAGTAGTATTGGGACTCAGGGAGGCCAGCCCCAGCATTTT

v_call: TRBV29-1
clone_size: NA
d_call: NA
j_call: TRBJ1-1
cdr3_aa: CSVGTTGTTEAFF
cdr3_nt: TGCAGCGTTGGGACCACAGGGACCACTGAAGCTTTCTTT

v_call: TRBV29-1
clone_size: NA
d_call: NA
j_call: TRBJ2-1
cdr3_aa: CSVEGGPSYNEQFF
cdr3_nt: TGCAGCGTTGAAGGGGGACCCTCCTACAATGAGCAGTTCTTC

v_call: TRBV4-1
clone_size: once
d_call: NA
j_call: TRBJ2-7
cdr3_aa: CASSQGGPYEQYF
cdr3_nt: TGCGCCAGCAGCCAGGGAGGCCCCTACGAGCAGTACTTC

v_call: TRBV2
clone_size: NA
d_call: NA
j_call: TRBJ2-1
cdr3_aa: CASTEQGFDEQFF
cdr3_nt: TGTGCCAGCACGGAACAGGGTTTCGATGAGCAGTTCTTC

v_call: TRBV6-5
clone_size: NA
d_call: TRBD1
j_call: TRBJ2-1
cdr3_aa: CASSAPGQGFHEQFF
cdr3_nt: TGTGCCAGCAGTGCTCCGGGACAGGGCTTTCATGAGCAGTTCTTC

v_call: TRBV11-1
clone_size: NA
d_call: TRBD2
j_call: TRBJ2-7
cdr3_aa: CASSLTSGPTYEQYF
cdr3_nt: TGTGCCAGCAGCTTAACTAGCGGCCCTACCTACGAGCAGTACTTC

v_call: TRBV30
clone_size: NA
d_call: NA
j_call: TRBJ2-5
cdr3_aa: CAWSGRVWGETQYF
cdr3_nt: TGTGCCTGGAGTGGCAGGGTGTGGGGAGAGACCCAGTACTTC

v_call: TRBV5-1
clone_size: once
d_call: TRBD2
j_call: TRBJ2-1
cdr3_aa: CASSSGLAREQFF
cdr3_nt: TGCGCCAGCAGCTCGGGACTAGCCCGTGAGCAGTTCTTC

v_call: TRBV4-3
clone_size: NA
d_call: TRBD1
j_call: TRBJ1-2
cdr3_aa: CASSQEVGQGMKGYTF
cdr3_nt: TGCGCCAGCAGCCAAGAAGTAGGACAGGGGATGAAGGGCTACACCTTC

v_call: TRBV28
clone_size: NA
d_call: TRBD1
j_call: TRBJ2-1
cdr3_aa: CASSLVTGWVGEQFF
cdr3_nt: TGTGCCAGCAGTTTAGTGACAGGGTGGGTCGGTGAGCAGTTCTTC

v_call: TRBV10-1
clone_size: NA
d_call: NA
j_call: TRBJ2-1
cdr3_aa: CASSEGSLARHNEQFF
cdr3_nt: TGCGCCAGCAGTGAAGGTAGTCTAGCGAGGCACAATGAGCAGTTCTTC

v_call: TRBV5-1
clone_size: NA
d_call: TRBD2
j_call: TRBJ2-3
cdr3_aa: CASSLGLAGGSTDTQYF
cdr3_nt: TGCGCCAGCAGCTTGGGACTAGCGGGAGGCAGCACAGATACGCAGTATTTT

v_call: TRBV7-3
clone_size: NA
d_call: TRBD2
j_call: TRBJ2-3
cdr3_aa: CASSPGTSGGPTQYF
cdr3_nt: TGTGCCAGCAGCCCGGGGACTAGCGGGGGGCCTACGCAGTATTTT

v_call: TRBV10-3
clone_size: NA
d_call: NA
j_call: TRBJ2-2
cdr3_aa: CAISGTLDTGELFF
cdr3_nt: TGTGCCATCAGCGGGACCCTTGACACCGGGGAGCTGTTTTTT